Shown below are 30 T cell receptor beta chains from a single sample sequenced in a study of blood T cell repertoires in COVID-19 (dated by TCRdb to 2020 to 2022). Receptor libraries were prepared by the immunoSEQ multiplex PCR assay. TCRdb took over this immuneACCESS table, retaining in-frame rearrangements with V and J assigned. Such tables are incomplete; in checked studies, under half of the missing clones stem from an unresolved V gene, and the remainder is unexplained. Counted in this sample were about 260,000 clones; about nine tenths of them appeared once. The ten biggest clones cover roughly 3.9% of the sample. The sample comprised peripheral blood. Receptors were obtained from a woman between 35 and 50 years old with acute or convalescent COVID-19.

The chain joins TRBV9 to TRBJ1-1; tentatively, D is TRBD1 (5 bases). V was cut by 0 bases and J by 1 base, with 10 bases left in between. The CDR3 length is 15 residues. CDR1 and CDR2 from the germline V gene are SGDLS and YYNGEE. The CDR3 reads CASSVEAQGNTEAFF. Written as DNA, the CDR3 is TGTGCCAGCAGCGTAGAAGCTCAGGGGAACACTGAAGCTTTCTTT.

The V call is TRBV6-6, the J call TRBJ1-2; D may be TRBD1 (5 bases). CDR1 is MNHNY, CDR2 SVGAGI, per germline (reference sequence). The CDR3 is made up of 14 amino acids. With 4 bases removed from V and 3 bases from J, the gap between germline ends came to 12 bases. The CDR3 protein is CASSFSRVDYGYTF. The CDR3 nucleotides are TGTGCCAGCAGTTTCTCCAGGGTGGACTATGGCTACACCTTC.

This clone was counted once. The chain's CDR3 is CASRRTVQETQYF. The CDR3 DNA follows: TGTGCCAGCAGGAGGACAGTCCAAGAGACCCAGTACTTC. This chain joins TRBV2 and TRBJ2-5; the D gene is possibly TRBD1 (6 bases). The CDR3 has 13 amino acids. The ends were cut back, 6 bases at V and 1 base at J, with 9 bases in the middle. From germline, CDR1 is SNHLY and CDR2 FYNNEI.

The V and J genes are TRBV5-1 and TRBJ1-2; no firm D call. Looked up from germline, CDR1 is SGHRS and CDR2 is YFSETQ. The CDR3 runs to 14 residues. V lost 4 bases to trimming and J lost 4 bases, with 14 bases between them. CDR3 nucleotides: TGCGCCAGCAGCCTCGGGATCCCGTTCTATGGCTACACCTTC. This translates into CASSLGIPFYGYTF.

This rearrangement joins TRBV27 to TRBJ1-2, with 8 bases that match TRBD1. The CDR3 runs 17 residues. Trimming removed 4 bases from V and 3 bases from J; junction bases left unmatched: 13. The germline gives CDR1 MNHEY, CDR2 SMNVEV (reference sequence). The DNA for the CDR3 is TGTGCCAGCAGTTCCAGGGGGGGGCAGGGGGCTCACTATGGCTACACCTTC. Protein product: CASSSRGGQGAHYGYTF.

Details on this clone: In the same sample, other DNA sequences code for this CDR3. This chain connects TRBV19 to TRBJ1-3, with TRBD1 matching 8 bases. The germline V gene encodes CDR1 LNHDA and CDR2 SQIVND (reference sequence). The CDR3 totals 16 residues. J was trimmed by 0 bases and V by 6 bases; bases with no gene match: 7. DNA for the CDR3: TGTGCCAGTAGCCCGGACAGGGAAGGCTCTGGAAACACCATATATTTT. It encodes CASSPDREGSGNTIYF.

DNA for the CDR3: TGTGCCAGCGCCGGAGACAGTCTTAGAACGCTTCTCTATGGCTACACCTTC. Its translation: CASAGDSLRTLLYGYTF. The V gene is TRBV3-1 (or the pseudogene TRBV3-2), the J gene TRBJ1-2, with D perhaps TRBD1 (5 bases). Per the germline V gene, CDR1 is LGHDT and CDR2 is YNNKEL (reference sequence). Trimming pared 8 bases from V and 4 bases from J, leaving 26 bases between. The CDR3 covers 17 residues.

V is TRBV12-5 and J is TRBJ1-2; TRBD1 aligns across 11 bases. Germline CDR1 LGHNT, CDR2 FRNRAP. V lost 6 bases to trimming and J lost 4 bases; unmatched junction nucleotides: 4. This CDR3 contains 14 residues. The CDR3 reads CASGDGTGGYGYTF. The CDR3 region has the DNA TGTGCTAGTGGCGACGGGACAGGGGGCTATGGCTACACCTTC.

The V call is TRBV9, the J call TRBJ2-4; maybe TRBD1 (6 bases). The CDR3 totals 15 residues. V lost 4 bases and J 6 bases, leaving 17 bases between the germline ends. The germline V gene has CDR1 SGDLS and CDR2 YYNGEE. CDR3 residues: CASSLGTNSANIQYF. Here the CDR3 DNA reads TGTGCCAGCAGCCTTGGGACAAACTCGGCAAACATTCAGTACTTC.

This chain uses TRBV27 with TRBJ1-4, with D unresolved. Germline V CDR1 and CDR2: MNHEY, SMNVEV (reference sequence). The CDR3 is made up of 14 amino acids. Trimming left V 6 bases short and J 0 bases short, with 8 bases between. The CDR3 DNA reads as TGTGCCAGCAGCGGTTTAGCAACTAATGAAAAACTGTTTTTT. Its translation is CASSGLATNEKLFF.

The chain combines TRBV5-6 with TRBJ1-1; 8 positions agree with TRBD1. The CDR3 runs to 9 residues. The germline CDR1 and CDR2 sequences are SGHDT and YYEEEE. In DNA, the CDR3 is TGTGGGGGACAGGCCGAAGCTTTCTTT. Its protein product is CGGQAEAFF.

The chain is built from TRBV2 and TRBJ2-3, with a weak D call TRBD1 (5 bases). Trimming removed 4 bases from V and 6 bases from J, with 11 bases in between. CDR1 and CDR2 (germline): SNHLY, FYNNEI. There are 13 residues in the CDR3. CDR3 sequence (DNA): TGTGCCAGCAGTGCGGCAGGGTGGGATACGCAGTATTTT. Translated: CASSAAGWDTQYF.

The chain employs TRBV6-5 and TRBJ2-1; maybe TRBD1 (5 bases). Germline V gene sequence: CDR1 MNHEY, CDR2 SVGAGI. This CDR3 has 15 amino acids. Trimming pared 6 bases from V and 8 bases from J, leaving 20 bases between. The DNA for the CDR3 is TGTGCCAGCAGCAAGGGGTATGCGGAGCAATATGAGCAGTTCTTC. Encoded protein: CASSKGYAEQYEQFF.

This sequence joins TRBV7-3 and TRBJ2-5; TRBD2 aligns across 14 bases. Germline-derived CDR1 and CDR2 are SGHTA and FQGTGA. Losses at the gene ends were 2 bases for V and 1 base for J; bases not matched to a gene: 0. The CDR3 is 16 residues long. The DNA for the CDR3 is TGTGCCAGCAGCTTAGGGACTAGCGGGGGCCAAGAGACCCAGTACTTC. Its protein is CASSLGTSGGQETQYF.

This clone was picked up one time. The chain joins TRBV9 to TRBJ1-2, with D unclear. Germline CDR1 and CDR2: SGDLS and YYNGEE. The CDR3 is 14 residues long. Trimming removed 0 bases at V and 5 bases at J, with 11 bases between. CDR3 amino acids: CASSVESGSYGYTF. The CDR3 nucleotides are TGTGCCAGCAGCGTAGAGAGCGGCTCTTATGGCTACACCTTC.

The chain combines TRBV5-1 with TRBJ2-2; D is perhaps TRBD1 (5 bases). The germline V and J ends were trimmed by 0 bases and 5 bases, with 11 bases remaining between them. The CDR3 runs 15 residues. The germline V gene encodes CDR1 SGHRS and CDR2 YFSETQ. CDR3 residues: CASSLVGASTGELFF. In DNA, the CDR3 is TGCGCCAGCAGCTTGGTTGGGGCATCGACCGGGGAGCTGTTTTTT.

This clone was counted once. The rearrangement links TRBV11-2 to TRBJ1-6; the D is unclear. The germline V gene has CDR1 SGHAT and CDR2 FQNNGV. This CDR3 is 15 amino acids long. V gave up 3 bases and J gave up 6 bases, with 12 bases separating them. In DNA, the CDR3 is TGTGCCAGCAGCTTGGAGGCTTCGCCTAATTCACCCCTCCACTTT. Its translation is CASSLEASPNSPLHF.

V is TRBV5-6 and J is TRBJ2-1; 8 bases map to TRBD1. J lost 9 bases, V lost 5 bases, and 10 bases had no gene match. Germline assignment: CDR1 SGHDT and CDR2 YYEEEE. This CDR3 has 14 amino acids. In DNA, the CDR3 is TGTGCCAGCAGACCAGAGACAGGGGTGTTTGAGCAGTTCTTC. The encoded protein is CASRPETGVFEQFF.

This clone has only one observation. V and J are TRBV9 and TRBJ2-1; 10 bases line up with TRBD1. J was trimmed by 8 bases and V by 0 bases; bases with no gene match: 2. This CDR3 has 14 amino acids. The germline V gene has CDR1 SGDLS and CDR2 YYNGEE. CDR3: CASSVGGTGDEQFF. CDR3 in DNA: TGTGCCAGCAGCGTAGGCGGGACAGGGGATGAGCAGTTCTTC.

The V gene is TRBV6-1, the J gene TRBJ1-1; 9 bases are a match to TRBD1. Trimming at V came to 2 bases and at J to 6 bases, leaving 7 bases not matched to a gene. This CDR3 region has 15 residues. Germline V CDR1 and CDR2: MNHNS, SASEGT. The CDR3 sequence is CASSEWGQGMPEAFF. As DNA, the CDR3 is TGTGCCAGCAGTGAATGGGGACAGGGAATGCCTGAAGCTTTCTTT.

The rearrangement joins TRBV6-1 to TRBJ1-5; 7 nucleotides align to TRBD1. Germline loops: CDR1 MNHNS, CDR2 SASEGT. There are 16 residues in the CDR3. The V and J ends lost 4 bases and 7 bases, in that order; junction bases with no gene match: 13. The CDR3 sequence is CASSVHKDRVNQPQHF. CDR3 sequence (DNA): TGTGCCAGCAGTGTCCATAAAGACAGGGTGAACCAGCCCCAGCATTTT.

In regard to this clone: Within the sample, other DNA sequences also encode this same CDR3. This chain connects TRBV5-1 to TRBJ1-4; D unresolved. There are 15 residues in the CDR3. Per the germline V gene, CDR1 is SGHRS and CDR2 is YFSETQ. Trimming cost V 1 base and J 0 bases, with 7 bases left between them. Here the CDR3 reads CASSLRGATNEKLFF. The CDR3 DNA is TGCGCCAGCAGCTTGCGAGGTGCAACTAATGAAAAACTGTTTTTT.

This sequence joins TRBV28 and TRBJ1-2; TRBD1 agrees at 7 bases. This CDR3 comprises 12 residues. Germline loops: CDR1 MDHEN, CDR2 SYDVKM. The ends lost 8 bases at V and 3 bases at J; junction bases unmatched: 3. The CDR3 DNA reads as TGTGCCAGCCAGGGACAGTACTATGGCTACACCTTC. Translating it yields CASQGQYYGYTF.

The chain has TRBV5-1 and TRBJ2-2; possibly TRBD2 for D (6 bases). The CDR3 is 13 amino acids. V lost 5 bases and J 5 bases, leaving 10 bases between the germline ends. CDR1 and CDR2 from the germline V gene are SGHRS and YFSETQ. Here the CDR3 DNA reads TGCGCCAGCAGGCGGGACCTGACCGGGGAGCTGTTTTTT. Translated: CASRRDLTGELFF.

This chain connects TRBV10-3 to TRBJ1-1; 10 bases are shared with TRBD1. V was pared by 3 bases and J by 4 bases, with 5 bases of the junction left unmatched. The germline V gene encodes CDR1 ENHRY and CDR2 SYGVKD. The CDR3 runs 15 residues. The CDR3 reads CAISDNWTGGTEAFF. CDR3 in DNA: TGTGCCATCAGTGATAATTGGACAGGGGGCACTGAAGCTTTCTTT.

CDR3 loop: CASSEMEGRSEKLFF. The CDR3 coding sequence is TGTGCCAGCAGTGAAATGGAGGGGAGGAGTGAAAAACTGTTTTTT. The chain joins TRBV6-1 to TRBJ1-4; the D gene is possibly TRBD1 (5 bases). The CDR3 is 15 amino acids. The V and J ends lost 2 bases and 7 bases respectively, with 14 bases between them. Germline CDR1 reads MNHNS; CDR2 reads SASEGT.

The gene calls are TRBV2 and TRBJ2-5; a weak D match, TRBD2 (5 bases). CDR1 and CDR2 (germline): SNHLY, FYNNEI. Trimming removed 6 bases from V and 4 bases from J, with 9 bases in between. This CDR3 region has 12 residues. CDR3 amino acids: CASRYGGETQYF. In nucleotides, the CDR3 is TGTGCCAGCAGATACGGAGGAGAGACCCAGTACTTC.

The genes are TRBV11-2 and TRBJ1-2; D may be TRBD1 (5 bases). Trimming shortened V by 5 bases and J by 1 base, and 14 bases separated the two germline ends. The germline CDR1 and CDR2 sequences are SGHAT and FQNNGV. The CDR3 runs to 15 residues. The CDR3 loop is CASSPLPTVNYGYTF. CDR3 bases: TGTGCCAGCAGCCCACTCCCGACAGTTAACTATGGCTACACCTTC.

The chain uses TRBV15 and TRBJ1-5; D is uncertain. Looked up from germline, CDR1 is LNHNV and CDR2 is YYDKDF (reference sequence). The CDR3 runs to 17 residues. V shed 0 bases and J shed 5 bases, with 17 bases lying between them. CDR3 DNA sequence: TGTGCCACCAGCAGAGATCCGGGAGGTAGGAGGGATCAGCCCCAGCATTTT. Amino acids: CATSRDPGGRRDQPQHF. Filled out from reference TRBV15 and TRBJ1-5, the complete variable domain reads DAMVIQNPRYQVTQFGKPVTLSCSQTLNHNVMYWYQQKSSQAPKLLFHYYDKDFNNEADTPDNFQSRRPNTSFCFLDIRSPGLGDTAMYLCATSRDPGGRRDQPQHFGDGTRLSIL.

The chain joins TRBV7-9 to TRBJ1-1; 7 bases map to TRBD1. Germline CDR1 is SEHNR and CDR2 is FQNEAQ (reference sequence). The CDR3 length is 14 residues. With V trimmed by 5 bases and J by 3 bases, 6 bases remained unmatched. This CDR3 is CASSKDRAYTEAFF. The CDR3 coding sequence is TGTGCCAGCAGCAAAGACAGGGCGTACACTGAAGCTTTCTTT. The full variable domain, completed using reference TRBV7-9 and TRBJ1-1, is DTGVSQNPRHKITKRGQNVTFRCDPISEHNRLYWYRQTLGQGPEFLTYFQNEAQLEKSRLLSDRFSAERPKGSFSTLEIQRTEQGDSAMYLCASSKDRAYTEAFFGQGTRLTVV.